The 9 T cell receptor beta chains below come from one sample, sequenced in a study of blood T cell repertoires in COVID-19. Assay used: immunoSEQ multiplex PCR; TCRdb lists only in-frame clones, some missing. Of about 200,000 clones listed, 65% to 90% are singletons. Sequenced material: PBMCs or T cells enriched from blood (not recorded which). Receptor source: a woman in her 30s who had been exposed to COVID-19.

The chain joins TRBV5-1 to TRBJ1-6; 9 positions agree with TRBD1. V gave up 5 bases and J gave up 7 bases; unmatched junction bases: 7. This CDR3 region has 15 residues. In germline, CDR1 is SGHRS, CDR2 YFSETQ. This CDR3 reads CASSRAGTGNSPLHF. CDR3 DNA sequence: TGCGCCAGCAGTAGGGCCGGGACAGGGAATTCACCCCTCCACTTT.

CDR3 nucleotide sequence: TGTGCCAGCAGCTTGAGGACAGGGATAAGCACAGATACGCAGTATTTT. Its protein product is CASSLRTGISTDTQYF. The rearrangement links TRBV11-3 to TRBJ2-3; 8 bases align to TRBD1. With 3 bases clipped from V and 0 bases from J, the junction kept 5 bases outside the gene matches. Germline CDR1 and CDR2: SGHNT and YENEEA. The CDR3 has 16 amino acids.

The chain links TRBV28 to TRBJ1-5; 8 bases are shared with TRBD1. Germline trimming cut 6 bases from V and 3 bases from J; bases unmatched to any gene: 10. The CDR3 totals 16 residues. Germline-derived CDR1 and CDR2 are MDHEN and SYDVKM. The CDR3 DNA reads TGTGCCAGCAGAGTACAGGGGGGCGCCGTCAATCAGCCCCAGCATTTT. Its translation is CASRVQGGAVNQPQHF.

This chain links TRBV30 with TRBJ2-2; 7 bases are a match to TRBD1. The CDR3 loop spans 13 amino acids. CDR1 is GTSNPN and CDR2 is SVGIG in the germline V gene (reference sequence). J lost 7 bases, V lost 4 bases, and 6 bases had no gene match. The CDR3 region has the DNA TGTGCCTGGAACTACAGGGGTTTCGGGGAGCTGTTTTTT. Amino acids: CAWNYRGFGELFF.

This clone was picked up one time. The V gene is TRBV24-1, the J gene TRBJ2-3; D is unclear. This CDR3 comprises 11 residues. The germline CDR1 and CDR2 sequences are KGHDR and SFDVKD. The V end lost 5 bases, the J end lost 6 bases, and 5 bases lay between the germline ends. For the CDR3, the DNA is TGTGCCACCAGTGCGAGGGATACGCAGTATTTT. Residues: CATSARDTQYF.

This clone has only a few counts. The CDR3 spells CASSRTEGNTIYF. DNA of the CDR3: TGCGCCAGCAGCCGGACAGAGGGAAACACCATATATTTT. This sequence joins TRBV5-1 and TRBJ1-3, with D possibly being TRBD1 (6 bases). Germline CDR1 and CDR2: SGHRS and YFSETQ. V was trimmed by 4 bases and J by 4 bases, leaving 9 bases between them. This CDR3 has 13 amino acids.

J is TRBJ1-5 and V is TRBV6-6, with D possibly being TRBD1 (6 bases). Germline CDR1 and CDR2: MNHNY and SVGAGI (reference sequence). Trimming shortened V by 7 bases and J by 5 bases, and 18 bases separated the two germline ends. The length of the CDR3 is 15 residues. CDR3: CASTPYRERYQPQHF. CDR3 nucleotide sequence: TGTGCCAGCACCCCGTACAGGGAGAGGTATCAGCCCCAGCATTTT.

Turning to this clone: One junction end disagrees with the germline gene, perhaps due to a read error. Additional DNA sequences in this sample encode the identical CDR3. The chain's CDR3 is CASSPQGANTEAFF. The DNA for the CDR3 is TGTGCCAGCTCGCCACAGGGGGCGAACACTGAAGCTTTCTTT. This chain links TRBV18 with TRBJ1-1, with 9 nucleotides matching TRBD1. Germline V gene sequence: CDR1 KGHSH, CDR2 LQKENI. This CDR3 contains 14 residues.

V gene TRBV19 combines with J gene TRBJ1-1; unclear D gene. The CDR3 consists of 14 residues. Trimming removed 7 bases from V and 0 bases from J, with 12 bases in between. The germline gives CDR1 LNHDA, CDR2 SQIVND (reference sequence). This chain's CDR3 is CASTTYGVNTEAFF. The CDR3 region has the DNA TGTGCCAGTACCACTTACGGGGTGAACACTGAAGCTTTCTTT.